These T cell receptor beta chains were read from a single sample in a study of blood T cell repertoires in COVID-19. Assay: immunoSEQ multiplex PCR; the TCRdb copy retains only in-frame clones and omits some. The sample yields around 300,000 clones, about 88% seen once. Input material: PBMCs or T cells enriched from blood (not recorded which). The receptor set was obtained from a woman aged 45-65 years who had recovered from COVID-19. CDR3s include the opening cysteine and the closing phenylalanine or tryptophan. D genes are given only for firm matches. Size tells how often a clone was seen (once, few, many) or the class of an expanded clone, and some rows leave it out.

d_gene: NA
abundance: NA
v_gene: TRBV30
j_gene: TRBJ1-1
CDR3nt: TGTGCCTGGAGTCCGCCACACCTACAGGGTTGGACTGAAGCTTTCTTT
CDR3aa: CAWSPPHLQGWTEAFF

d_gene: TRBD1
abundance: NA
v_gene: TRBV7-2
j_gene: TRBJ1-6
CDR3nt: TGTGCCAGCAGTGGGGACAGTTCACCCCTCCACTTT
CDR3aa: CASSGDSSPLHF

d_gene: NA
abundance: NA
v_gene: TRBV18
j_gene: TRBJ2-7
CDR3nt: TGTGCCAGCTCACCACTCACAGGGTTCCCAGGAGAGGACGAGCAGTACTTC
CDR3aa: CASSPLTGFPGEDEQYF

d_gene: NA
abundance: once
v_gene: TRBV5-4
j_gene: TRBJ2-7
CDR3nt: TGTGCCAGCAGCTTGTCTTCTAGCGCAGACGAGCAGTACTTC
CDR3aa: CASSLSSSADEQYF

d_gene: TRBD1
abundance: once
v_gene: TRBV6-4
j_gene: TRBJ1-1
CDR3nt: TGTGCCAGCAGCCAACAGGGGAGGACTGAAGCTTTCTTT
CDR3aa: CASSQQGRTEAFF

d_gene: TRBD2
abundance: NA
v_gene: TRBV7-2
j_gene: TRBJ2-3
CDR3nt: TGTGCCAGCAGGGGGGGGTCAGATACGCAGTATTTT
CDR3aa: CASRGGSDTQYF

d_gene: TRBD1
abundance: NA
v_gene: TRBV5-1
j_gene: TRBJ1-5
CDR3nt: TGCGCCAGCAGCTTAACAGGGGGGTCCGATCAGCCCCAGCATTTT
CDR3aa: CASSLTGGSDQPQHF

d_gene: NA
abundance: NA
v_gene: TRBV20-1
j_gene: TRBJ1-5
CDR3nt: TGCAGTGCCTCTACTAATCAGCCCCAGCATTTT
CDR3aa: CSASTNQPQHF

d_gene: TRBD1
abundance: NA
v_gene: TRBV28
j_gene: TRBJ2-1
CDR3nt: TGTGCCAGCTCACCCGGGACAGGGGGCATAATCGCCCGAAACAATGAGCAGTTCTTC
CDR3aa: CASSPGTGGIIARNNEQFF

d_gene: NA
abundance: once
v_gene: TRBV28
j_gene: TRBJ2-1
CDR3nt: TGTGCCAGCAGAAGTGGACAGTGGCCGTTCTTC
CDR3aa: CASRSGQWPFF

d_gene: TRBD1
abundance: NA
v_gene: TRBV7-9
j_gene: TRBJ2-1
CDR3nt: TGTGCCAGCAGCTTTGACAGGGGATTCTACAATGAGCAGTTCTTC
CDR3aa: CASSFDRGFYNEQFF

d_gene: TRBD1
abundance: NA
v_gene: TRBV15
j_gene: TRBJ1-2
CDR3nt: TGTGCCACCAGAGGACAGGGCGGCTACACCTTC
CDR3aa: CATRGQGGYTF

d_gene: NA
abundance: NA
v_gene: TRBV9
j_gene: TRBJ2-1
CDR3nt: TGTGCCAGCAGCGTAGCTACGGTGGTAGATGAGCAGTTCTTC
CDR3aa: CASSVATVVDEQFF

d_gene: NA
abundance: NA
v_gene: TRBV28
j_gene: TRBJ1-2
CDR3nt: TGTGCCAGCAGTTTACAGGGCTATGGCTACACCTTC
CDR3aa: CASSLQGYGYTF

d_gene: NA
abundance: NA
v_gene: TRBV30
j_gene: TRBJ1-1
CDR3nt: TGTGCCTGGAGCTTCGCGGAGAACACTGAAGCTTTCTTT
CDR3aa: CAWSFAENTEAFF

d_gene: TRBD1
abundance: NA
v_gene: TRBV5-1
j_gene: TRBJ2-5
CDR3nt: TGCGCCAGCACGAGCGGGACAGGGGGAGAGACCCAGTACTTC
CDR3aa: CASTSGTGGETQYF

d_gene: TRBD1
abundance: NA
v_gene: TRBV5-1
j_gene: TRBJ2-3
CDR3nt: TGCGCCAGCAGCTTGGCCGGGACAGGAATCACAGATACGCAGTATTTT
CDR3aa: CASSLAGTGITDTQYF

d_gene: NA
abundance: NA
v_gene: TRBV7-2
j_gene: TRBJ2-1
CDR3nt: TGTGCCAGCAGCTTAAGTTCTAGCACGCATGAGCAGTTCTTC
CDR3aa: CASSLSSSTHEQFF

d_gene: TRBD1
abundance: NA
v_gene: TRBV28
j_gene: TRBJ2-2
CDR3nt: TGTGCCAGCAGTTTAGGGGACAGGGCGAACACCGGGGAGCTGTTTTTT
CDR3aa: CASSLGDRANTGELFF

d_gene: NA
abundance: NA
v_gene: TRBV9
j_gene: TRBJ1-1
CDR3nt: TGTGCCAGCAGCCCCCCCTATGCAGGTGTCGGCACTGAAGCTTTCTTT
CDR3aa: CASSPPYAGVGTEAFF

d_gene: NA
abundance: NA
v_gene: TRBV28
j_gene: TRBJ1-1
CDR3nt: TGTGCCAGCAGTTTTTCAAGCAATTCGCGGGCTGAAGCTTTCTTT
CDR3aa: CASSFSSNSRAEAFF

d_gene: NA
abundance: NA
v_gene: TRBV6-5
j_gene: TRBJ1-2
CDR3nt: TGTGCCAGCACTACGGGTTACTATGGCTACACCTTC
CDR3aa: CASTTGYYGYTF

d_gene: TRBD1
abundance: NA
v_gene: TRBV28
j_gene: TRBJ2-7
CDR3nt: TGTGCCAGCAGGCTTAGGTTGTCCGGGACAGGGGCGATCGAGCAGTACTTC
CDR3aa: CASRLRLSGTGAIEQYF

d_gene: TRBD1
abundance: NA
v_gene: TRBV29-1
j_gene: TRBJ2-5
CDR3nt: TGCAGCATTGGGGGGAGGGGTCAAGGGACAGGGCGCCAAGAGACCCAGTACTTC
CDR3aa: CSIGGRGQGTGRQETQYF

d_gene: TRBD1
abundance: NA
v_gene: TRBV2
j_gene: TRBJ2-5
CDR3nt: TGTGCCAGCAGTGAACCAGGACAGGGGGCTTGGGAGACCCAGTACTTC
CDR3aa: CASSEPGQGAWETQYF

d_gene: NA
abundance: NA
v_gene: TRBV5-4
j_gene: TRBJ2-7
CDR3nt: TGTGCCAGCAGCCCGGAGGGACTCACCTACGAGCAGTACTTC
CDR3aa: CASSPEGLTYEQYF

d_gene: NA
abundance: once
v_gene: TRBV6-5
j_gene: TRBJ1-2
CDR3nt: TGTGCCAGCAGTCCAGGGGACATGTACTATGGCTACACCTTC
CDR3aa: CASSPGDMYYGYTF

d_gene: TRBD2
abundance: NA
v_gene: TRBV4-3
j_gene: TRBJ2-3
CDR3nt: TGCGCCAGCAGCCAATCTCCCGGGACTAGCGGGAGATTGACAGATACGCAGTATTTT
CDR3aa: CASSQSPGTSGRLTDTQYF

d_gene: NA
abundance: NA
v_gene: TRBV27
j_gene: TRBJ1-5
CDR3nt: TGTGCCAGCAGTACTCCCGGACAGTTGTCCCAGCATTTT
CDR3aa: CASSTPGQLSQHF

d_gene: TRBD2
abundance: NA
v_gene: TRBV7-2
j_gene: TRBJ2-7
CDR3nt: TGTGCCAGCAGCTTAGGTAGCGGGAGGCTCTACGAGCAGTACTTC
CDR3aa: CASSLGSGRLYEQYF

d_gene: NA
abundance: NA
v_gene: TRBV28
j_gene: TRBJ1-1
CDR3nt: TGTGCCAGCAGTTTAGGGTACAGCTACATGAACACTGAAGCTTTCTTT
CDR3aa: CASSLGYSYMNTEAFF

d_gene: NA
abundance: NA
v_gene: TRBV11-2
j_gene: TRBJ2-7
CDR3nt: TGTGCCAGCAGCTTAGATTCCCGACTGAGCTCCTACGAGCAGTACTTC
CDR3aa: CASSLDSRLSSYEQYF

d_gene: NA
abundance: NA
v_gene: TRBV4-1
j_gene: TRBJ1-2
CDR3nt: TGCGCCAGCAGCCACTCCAGTCAGTATGGCTACACCTTC
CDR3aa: CASSHSSQYGYTF

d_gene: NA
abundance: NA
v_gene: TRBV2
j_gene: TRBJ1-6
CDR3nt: TGTGCCACCAGCTCGGGGGTCTATAATTCACCCCTCCACTTT
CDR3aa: CATSSGVYNSPLHF